This entry concerns a single T cell receptor beta chain. This entry belongs to a study of PD-L1 blockade in urothelial cancer. Using immunoSEQ multiplex PCR, the repertoire was profiled, and TCRdb retains in-frame clones only, with some absent. Of more than 30,000 clones listed, 80% to 90% were seen once; the top ten hold approximately 8.2%. Sample time point: peripheral blood 6 weeks after treatment start. This CDR3 has 15 residues. V was trimmed by 6 bases and J by 4 bases, leaving 17 bases between them. Germline V CDR1 and CDR2: MNHNY, SVGAGI (reference sequence). This TCR derives from an older man with urothelial cancer. The chain uses TRBV6-6 and TRBJ2-3, with D possibly matching TRBD1 (6 bases). The sample in question was PBMCs, obtained around atezolizumab (anti-PD-L1) treatment. The chain's CDR3 is CASSQSGTTPDTQYF. The CDR3, as DNA: TGTGCCAGCAGCCAGTCCGGGACAACGCCAGATACGCAGTATTTT.